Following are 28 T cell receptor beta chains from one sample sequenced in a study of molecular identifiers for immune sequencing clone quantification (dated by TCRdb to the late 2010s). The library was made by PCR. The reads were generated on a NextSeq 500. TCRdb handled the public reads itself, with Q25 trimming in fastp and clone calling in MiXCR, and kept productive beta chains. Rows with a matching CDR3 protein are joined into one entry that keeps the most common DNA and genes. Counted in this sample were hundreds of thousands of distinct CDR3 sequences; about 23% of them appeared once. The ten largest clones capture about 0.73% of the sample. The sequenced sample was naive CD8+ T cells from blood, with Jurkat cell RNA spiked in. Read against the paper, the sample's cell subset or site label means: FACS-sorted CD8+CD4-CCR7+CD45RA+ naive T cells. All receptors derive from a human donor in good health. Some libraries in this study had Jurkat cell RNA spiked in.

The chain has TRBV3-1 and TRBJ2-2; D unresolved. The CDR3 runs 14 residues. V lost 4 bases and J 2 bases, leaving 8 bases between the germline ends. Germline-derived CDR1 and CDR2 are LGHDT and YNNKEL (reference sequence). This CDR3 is CASSRVGNTGELFF. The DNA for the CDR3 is TGTGCCAGCAGCCGCGTTGGTAACACCGGGGAGCTGTTTTTT.

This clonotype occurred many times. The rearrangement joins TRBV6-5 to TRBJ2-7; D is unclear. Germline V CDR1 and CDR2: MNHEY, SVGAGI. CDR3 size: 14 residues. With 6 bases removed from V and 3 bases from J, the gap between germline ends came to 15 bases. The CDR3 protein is CASSLSPPYYEQYF. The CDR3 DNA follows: TGTGCCAGCAGCCTTTCGCCCCCCTACTACGAGCAGTACTTC.

CDR3 sequence reads: CASSSIGGGQYEQYF. The DNA of the CDR3 is TGTGCCAGCAGCTCGATCGGGGGGGGCCAATACGAGCAGTACTTC. The V gene is TRBV5-4, the J gene TRBJ2-7, with 8 bases that match TRBD2. Germline V gene sequence: CDR1 SGHNT, CDR2 YYREEE (reference sequence). V gave up 3 bases and J gave up 4 bases; unmatched junction bases: 9. The CDR3 runs 15 residues.

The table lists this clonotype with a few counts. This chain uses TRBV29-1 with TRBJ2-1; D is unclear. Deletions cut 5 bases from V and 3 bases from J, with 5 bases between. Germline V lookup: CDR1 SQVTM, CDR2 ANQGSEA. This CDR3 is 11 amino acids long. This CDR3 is CSVTNYNEQFF. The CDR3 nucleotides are TGCAGCGTTACGAACTACAATGAGCAGTTCTTC.

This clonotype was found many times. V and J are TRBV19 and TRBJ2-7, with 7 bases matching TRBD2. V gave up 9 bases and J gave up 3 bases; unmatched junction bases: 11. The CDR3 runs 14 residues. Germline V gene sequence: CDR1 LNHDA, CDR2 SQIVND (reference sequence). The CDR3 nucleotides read TGTGCCAGCAACCCGGGCCCGGGGGGCTACGAGCAGTACTTC. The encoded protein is CASNPGPGGYEQYF.

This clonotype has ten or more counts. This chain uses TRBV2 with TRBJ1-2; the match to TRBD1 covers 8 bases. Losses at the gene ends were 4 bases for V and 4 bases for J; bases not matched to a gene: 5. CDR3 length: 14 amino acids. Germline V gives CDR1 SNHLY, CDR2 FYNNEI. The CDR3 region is CASSGDRSAYGYTF. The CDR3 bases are TGTGCCAGCAGTGGGGACAGGTCGGCCTATGGCTACACCTTC.

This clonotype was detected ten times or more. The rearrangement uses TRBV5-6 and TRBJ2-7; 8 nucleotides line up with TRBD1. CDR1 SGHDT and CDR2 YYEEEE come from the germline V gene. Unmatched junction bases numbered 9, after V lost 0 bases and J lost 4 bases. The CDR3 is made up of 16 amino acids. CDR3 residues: CASSLVAGTGHYEQYF. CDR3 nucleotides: TGTGCCAGCAGCTTGGTGGCCGGGACAGGACATTACGAGCAGTACTTC.

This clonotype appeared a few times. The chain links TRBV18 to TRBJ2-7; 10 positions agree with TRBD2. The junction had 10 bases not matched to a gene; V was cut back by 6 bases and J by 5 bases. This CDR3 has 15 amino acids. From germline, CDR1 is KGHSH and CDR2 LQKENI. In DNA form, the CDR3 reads TGTGCCAGCTCCCCCATTCTAGCGGGGGTCGACGAGCAGTACTTC. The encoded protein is CASSPILAGVDEQYF. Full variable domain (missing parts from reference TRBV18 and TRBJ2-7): NAGVMQNPRHLVRRRGQEARLRCSPMKGHSHVYWYRQLPEEGLKFMVYLQKENIIDESGMPKERFSAEFPKEGPSILRIQQVVRGDSAAYFCASSPILAGVDEQYFGPGTRLTVT.

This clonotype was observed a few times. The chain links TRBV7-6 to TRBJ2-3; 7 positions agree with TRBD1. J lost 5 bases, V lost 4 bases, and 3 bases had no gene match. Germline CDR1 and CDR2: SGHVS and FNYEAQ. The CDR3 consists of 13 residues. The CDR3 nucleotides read TGTGCCAGCAGCTCGACAGGGAGAGATACGCAGTATTTT. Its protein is CASSSTGRDTQYF.

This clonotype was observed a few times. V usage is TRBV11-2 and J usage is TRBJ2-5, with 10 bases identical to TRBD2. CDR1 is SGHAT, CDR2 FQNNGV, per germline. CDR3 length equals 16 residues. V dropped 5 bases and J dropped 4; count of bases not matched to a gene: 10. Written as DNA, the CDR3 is TGTGCCAGCAGCATCTTCAGCGGGGGGGTTGTAGAGACCCAGTACTTC. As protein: CASSIFSGGVVETQYF.

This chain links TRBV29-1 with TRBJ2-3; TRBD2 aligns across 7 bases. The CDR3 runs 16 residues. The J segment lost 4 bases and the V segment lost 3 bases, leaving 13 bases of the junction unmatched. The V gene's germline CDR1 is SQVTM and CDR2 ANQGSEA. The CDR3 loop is CSVEGREAEGADTQYF. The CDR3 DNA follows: TGCAGCGTTGAGGGACGGGAGGCGGAAGGGGCAGATACGCAGTATTTT.

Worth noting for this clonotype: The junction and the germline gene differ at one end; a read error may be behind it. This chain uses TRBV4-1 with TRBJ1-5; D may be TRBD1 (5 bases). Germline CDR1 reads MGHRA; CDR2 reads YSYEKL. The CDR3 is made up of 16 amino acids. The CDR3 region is CASSQVTGAGNPPQHF. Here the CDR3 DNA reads TGCGCCAGCAGCCAAGTAACCGGGGCGGGCAATCCGCCCCAGCATTTT.

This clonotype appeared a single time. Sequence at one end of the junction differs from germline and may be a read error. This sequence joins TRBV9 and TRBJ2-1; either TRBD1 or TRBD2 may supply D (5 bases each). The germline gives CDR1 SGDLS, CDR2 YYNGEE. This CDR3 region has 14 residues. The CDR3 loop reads CASSSRDHHNAQFF. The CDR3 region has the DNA TGTGCCAGCAGCTCCCGGGACCATCACAATGCGCAGTTCTTC.

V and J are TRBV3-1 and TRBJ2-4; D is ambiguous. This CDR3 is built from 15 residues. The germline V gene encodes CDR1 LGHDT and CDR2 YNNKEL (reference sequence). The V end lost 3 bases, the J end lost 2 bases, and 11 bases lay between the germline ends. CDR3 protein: CASSQALGPKNIQYF. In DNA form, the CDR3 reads TGTGCCAGCAGCCAGGCACTTGGGCCCAAAAACATTCAGTACTTC.

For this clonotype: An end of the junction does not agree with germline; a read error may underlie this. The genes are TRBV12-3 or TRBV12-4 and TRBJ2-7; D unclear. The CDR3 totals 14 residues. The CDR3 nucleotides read TGTGCCAGCAGTTTAGTATGGGATTCCTACGAGCAGCACTTC. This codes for CASSLVWDSYEQHF.

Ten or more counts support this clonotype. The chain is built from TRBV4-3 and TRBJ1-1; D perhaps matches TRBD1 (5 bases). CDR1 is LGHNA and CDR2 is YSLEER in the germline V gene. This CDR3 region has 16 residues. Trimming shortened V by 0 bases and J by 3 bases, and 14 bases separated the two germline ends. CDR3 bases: TGCGCCAGCAGCCAAGATTTTAGGGGAGTAGACACTGAAGCTTTCTTT. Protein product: CASSQDFRGVDTEAFF.

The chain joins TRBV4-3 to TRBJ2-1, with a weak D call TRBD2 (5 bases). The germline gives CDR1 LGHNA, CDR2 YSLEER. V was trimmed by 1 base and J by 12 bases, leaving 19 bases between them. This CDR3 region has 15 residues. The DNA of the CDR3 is TGCGCCAGCAGCCAAGGGTTTCCAGCGGTGGATGGGCAGTTCTTC. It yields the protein CASSQGFPAVDGQFF.

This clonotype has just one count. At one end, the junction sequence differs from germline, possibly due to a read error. CDR3 protein: CSARGIDSGANVMTF. Here the CDR3 DNA reads TGCAGTGCTCGGGGCATCGACTCTGGGGCCAACGTCATGACTTTC. The J gene is TRBJ2-6, the V gene TRBV20-1; the D gene could be TRBD1 or TRBD2 (5 bases each). CDR1 and CDR2 from the germline V gene are DFQATT and SNEGSKA (reference sequence). The CDR3 totals 15 residues.

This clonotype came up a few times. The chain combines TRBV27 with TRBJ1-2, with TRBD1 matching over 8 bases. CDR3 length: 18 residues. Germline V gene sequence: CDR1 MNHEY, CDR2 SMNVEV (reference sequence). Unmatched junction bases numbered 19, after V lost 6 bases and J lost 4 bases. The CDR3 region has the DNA TGTGCCAGCAGAAATCCTTCGGGACAGGTCGGGGGTCCCTATGGCTACACCTTC. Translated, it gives CASRNPSGQVGGPYGYTF.

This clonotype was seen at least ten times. The CDR3 loop reads CASSESGLREKLFF. CDR3 DNA sequence: TGTGCCAGCAGTGAATCCGGCCTTAGGGAAAAACTGTTTTTT. The J gene is TRBJ1-4, the V gene TRBV2, with D unresolved. V was cut by 2 bases and J by 8 bases, with 12 bases left in between. The CDR3 loop spans 14 amino acids. Per germline, CDR1 SNHLY and CDR2 FYNNEI. The variable domain in full, completed from reference TRBV2 and TRBJ1-4, reads EPEVTQTPSHQVTQMGQEVILRCVPISNHLYFYWYRQILGQKVEFLVSFYNNEISEKSEIFDDQFSVERPDGSNFTLKIRSTKLEDSAMYFCASSESGLREKLFFGSGTQLSVL.

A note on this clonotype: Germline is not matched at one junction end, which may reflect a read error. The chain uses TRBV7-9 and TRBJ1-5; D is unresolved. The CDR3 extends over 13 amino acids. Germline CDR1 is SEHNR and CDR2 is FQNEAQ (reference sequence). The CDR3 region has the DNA TGTGCCAGCAGCTCGTATAGCAATCGGCCCCAGCATTTT. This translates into CASSSYSNRPQHF.

CDR3 DNA: TGTGCCACCAGTGACGTGACAGGGGATGACGAGCAGTACTTC. Residues: CATSDVTGDDEQYF. The V gene is TRBV24-1, the J gene TRBJ2-7, with 8 positions matching TRBD1. V lost 4 bases, J lost 5 bases, and 6 bases stayed unmatched. This CDR3 is built from 14 residues. The germline gives CDR1 KGHDR, CDR2 SFDVKD.

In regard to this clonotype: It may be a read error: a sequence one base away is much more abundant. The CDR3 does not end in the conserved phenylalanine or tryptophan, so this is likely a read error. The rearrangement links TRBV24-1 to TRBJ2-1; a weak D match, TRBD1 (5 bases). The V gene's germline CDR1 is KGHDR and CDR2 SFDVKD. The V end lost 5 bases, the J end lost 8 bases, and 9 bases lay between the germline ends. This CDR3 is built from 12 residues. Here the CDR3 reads CATSGLGDEQFY. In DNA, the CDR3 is TGTGCCACCAGTGGTTTAGGGGATGAGCAGTTCTAC.

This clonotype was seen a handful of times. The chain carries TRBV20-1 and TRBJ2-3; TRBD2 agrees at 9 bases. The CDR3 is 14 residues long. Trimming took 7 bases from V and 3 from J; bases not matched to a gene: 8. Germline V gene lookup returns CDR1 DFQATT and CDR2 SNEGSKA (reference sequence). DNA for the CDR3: TGCAGTGGGGGGACTAGCAAGAGGACAGATACGCAGTATTTT. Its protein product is CSGGTSKRTDTQYF.

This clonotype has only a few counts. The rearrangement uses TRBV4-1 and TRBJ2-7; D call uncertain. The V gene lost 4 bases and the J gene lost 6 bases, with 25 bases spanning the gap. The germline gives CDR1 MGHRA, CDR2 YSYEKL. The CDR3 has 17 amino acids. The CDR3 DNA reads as TGCGCCAGCAGCCGATCTGGTCTCCCGGACCAGCTCTCCGAGCAGTACTTC. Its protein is CASSRSGLPDQLSEQYF.

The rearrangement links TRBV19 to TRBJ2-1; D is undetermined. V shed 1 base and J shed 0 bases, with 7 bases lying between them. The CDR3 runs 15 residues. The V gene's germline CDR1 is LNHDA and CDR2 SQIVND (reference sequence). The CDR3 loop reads CASSIATVSYNEQFF. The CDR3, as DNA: TGTGCCAGTAGTATAGCGACGGTCTCCTACAATGAGCAGTTCTTC.

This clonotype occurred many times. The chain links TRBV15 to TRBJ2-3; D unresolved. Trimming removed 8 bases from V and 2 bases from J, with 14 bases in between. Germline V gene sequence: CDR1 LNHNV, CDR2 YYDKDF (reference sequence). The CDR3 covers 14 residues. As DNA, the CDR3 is TGTGCCACCTCCTGGCCCCAGGCCACAGATACGCAGTATTTT. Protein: CATSWPQATDTQYF.

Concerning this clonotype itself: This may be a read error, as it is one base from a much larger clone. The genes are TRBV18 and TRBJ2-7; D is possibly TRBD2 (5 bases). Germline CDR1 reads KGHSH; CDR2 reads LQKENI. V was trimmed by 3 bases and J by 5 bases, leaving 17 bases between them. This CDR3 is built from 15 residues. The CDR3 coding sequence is TGTGCCAGCTCACCTATCGCTCGGGATATTAACGAGCAGTACTTC. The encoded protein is CASSPIARDINEQYF.